This T cell receptor (beta chain) is drawn from a study of T cells in Graves' hyperthyroidism and ophthalmopathy. Patients with ophthalmopathy all had a Clinical Activity Score of at least 3, a NOSPECS grade of at least 4 and duration under 3 months. Diagnosis rested on symptoms, serum thyroxine and TRAb, thyroid ultrasound, and orbital computed tomography. Out of approximately 10 ml of fresh peripheral blood came the PBMCs. The V and J ends lost 3 bases and 4 bases respectively, with 15 bases between them. Looked up from germline, CDR1 is KGHSH and CDR2 is LQKENI. This CDR3 is 16 amino acids long. This clonotype was seen at least ten times. TCR beta CDR3 sequences were amplified from RNA transcripts. HTBI primers drove first-round RT-PCR of the TCR CDR3. Using its own MiXCR run on the multiplex PCR reads, TCRdb lists one record per CDR3 protein. In the table there are hundreds of thousands of distinct CDR3 sequences, nearly 20% of which are singletons.

Sequenced: blood. The sequence was collected from a man aged 40-49 years with Graves' ophthalmopathy. The chain employs TRBV18 and TRBJ2-2; D is uncertain. CDR3 bases: TGTGCCAGCTCACCGATACCTCCTTGGGCCACCGGGGAGCTGTTTTTT. Protein product: CASSPIPPWATGELFF.